Each of the 22 T cell receptor beta chains below was sequenced from the same sample in a study of blood T cell repertoires in COVID-19. Generated by immunoSEQ multiplex PCR, the TCRdb table keeps only in-frame clones and is missing some. The data hold about 36,000 clones, with 85% observed a single time. The sample taken for sequencing was peripheral blood. Receptor source: a human donor in a cohort sampled during active COVID-19.

This rearrangement joins TRBV5-5 to TRBJ1-4; no reliable D call. Germline values: CDR1 SGHKS, CDR2 YYEKEE (reference sequence). The V gene lost 1 base and the J gene lost 5 bases, with 9 bases spanning the gap. The CDR3 loop spans 14 amino acids. The CDR3 loop is CASSLNWENEKLFF. CDR3 DNA sequence: TGTGCCAGCAGCTTGAATTGGGAGAATGAAAAACTGTTTTTT. Variable domain in full (rest from reference TRBV5-5 and TRBJ1-4): DAGVTQSPTHLIKTRGQQVTLRCSPISGHKSVSWYQQVLGQGPQFIFQYYEKEERGRGNFPDRFSARQFPNYSSELNVNALLLGDSALYLCASSLNWENEKLFFGSGTQLSVL.

This rearrangement joins TRBV2 to TRBJ2-5; D gene unclear. Trimming took 5 bases from V and 0 from J, leaving 7 bases between them. The CDR3 totals 13 residues. CDR1 SNHLY and CDR2 FYNNEI come from the germline V gene. CDR3 bases: TGTGCCAGCAGTACGACAAACCAAGAGACCCAGTACTTC. This translates into CASSTTNQETQYF.

The chain has TRBV3-1 (or the pseudogene TRBV3-2) and TRBJ2-4; D is ambiguous. The germline V gene encodes CDR1 LGHDT and CDR2 YNNKEL (reference sequence). Trimming removed 2 bases at V and 3 bases at J, with 5 bases between. This CDR3 has 13 amino acids. In nucleotides, the CDR3 is TGTGCCAGCAGCCAAAGAGGCAAAAACATTCAGTACTTC. Its protein is CASSQRGKNIQYF.

V usage is TRBV5-3 and J usage is TRBJ1-2; 9 nucleotides match TRBD1. TRBV5-3 falls under the ORF class, with uncertain function. After removal of 3 bases from V and 7 bases from J, the junction contained 7 bases not matched to a gene. The CDR3 extends over 14 amino acids. CDR3 amino acids: CARSSGGQGCGYTF. CDR3 DNA sequence: TGTGCCAGAAGCTCCGGGGGACAGGGCTGTGGCTACACCTTC.

This clone was recorded only once. V is TRBV5-1 and J is TRBJ1-1; D is ambiguous. CDR3 length: 14 amino acids. The V and J ends lost 4 bases and 1 base respectively, with 11 bases between them. Germline CDR1 reads SGHRS; CDR2 reads YFSETQ. CDR3 in amino acids: CASSPNSGNTEAFF. The CDR3 DNA follows: TGCGCCAGCAGCCCCAACTCCGGGAACACTGAAGCTTTCTTT.

This clone was found once. V gene TRBV6-6 combines with J gene TRBJ1-6; a possible D gene is TRBD1 (5 bases). Trimming shortened V by 10 bases and J by 8 bases, and 15 bases separated the two germline ends. The CDR3 extends over 13 amino acids. CDR1 and CDR2 from the germline V gene are MNHNY and SVGAGI (reference sequence). For the CDR3, the DNA is TGTGCCACCAGCCAGGGTTGGGATTCACCCCTCCACTTT. Protein product: CATSQGWDSPLHF.

V usage is TRBV10-1 and J usage is TRBJ2-5; TRBD1 is a possible D gene (5 bases). V was trimmed by 6 bases and J by 5 bases, leaving 19 bases between them. Germline V gene sequence: CDR1 WNHNN, CDR2 SYGVQD (reference sequence). This CDR3 spans 15 amino acids. CDR3 DNA: TGCGCCAGCAGCGCGCCAGGACACCCTGGGGAGACCCAGTACTTC. It translates to CASSAPGHPGETQYF.

DNA for the CDR3: TGTGCCAGCAGCTTGGACAGGGGAAAGGATAATTCACCCCTCCACTTT. Protein sequence: CASSLDRGKDNSPLHF. The chain employs TRBV5-6 and TRBJ1-6; 7 bases line up with TRBD1. V lost 0 bases to trimming and J lost 5 bases; unmatched junction nucleotides: 5. The CDR3 extends over 16 amino acids. The germline V gene encodes CDR1 SGHDT and CDR2 YYEEEE.

The chain is built from TRBV4-2 and TRBJ2-3; D is undetermined. Germline lookup yields CDR1 LGHNA and CDR2 YNFKEQ. This CDR3 has 15 residues. Between the trimmed V and J ends, which lost 0 bases and 3 bases, there was a span of 10 bases. CDR3 nucleotides: TGTGCCAGCAGCCAAGAACTGAGGAGTACAGATACGCAGTATTTT. Its translation: CASSQELRSTDTQYF.

J is TRBJ2-3 and V is TRBV5-4; D unclear. Deletions cut 7 bases from V and 1 base from J, with 13 bases between. The CDR3 loop spans 14 amino acids. Germline-derived CDR1 and CDR2 are SGHNT and YYREEE (reference sequence). DNA for the CDR3: TGTGCCAGCGGCCTCCAATCAGGCACAGATACGCAGTATTTT. This codes for CASGLQSGTDTQYF.

The chain has TRBV9 and TRBJ2-5; 9 bases match TRBD1. Germline CDR1 reads SGDLS; CDR2 reads YYNGEE. Trimming took 0 bases from V and 6 from J; bases not matched to a gene: 3. The CDR3 has 14 residues. Here the CDR3 DNA reads TGTGCCAGCAGCGTAGAGGGACAGGGACAGACCCAGTACTTC. This gives the protein CASSVEGQGQTQYF.

This sequence joins TRBV7-3 and TRBJ1-1; perhaps TRBD1 as D (6 bases). V dropped 5 bases and J dropped 1 base, with 14 bases sitting between them. The germline CDR1 and CDR2 sequences are SGHTA and FQGTGA. This CDR3 is 15 amino acids long. This chain's CDR3 is CASSTYRAGNTEAFF. DNA for the CDR3: TGTGCCAGCAGCACCTACAGGGCGGGGAACACTGAAGCTTTCTTT. The full variable domain, rest sourced from reference TRBV7-3 and TRBJ1-1, is GAGVSQTPSNKVTEKGKYVELRCDPISGHTALYWYRQSLGQGPEFLIYFQGTGAADDSGLPNDRFFAVRPEGSVSTLKIQRTERGDSAVYLCASSTYRAGNTEAFFGQGTRLTVV.

The chain recombines TRBV18 with TRBJ2-1, with TRBD2 as a possible D gene (6 bases). This CDR3 contains 14 residues. V lost 6 bases and J lost 5, with 14 bases in between. Per germline, CDR1 KGHSH and CDR2 LQKENI. Here the CDR3 reads CASSGGVKNNEQFF. CDR3 bases: TGTGCCAGCTCCGGCGGGGTTAAAAACAATGAGCAGTTCTTC.

The gene calls are TRBV6-2 or TRBV6-3 and TRBJ1-2, with no clear D. CDR3 size: 13 residues. Germline CDR1 MNHEY, CDR2 SVGEGT. With 5 bases removed from V and 5 bases from J, the gap between germline ends came to 12 bases. DNA for the CDR3: TGTGCCAGCAGTGAGGTGTCTGAGTATGGCTACACCTTC. This sequence encodes CASSEVSEYGYTF.

J is TRBJ2-4 and V is TRBV12-3 or TRBV12-4; 7 bases agree with TRBD1. This CDR3 has 12 amino acids. The J segment lost 8 bases and the V segment lost 7 bases, leaving 5 bases of the junction unmatched. CDR3 in amino acids: CASTPTGDIQYF. DNA of the CDR3: TGTGCCAGCACCCCAACAGGGGACATTCAGTACTTC.

This chain links TRBV28 with TRBJ1-2; 7 bases are shared with TRBD1. From germline, CDR1 is MDHEN and CDR2 SYDVKM. V lost 6 bases to trimming and J lost 7 bases; unmatched junction nucleotides: 8. CDR3 length: 13 residues. The CDR3 loop reads CASRVDRVGGYTF. In DNA form, the CDR3 reads TGTGCCAGCAGGGTAGACAGGGTTGGTGGCTACACCTTC.

This clone is a singleton in its sample. This chain links TRBV12-3 or TRBV12-4 with TRBJ2-7; 8 bases are shared with TRBD2. This CDR3 spans 13 amino acids. Trimming cost V 8 bases and J 3 bases; bases outside gene matches: 6. CDR3 loop: CASGNSGGYEQYF. The CDR3 coding sequence is TGTGCCAGCGGGAACAGCGGGGGCTACGAGCAGTACTTC.

The CDR3 sequence: CAISESTGGAEEKLFF. The CDR3 DNA reads TGTGCCATCAGTGAGTCGACTGGCGGGGCGGAGGAAAAACTGTTTTTT. The chain uses TRBV10-3 and TRBJ1-4; TRBD1 might be the D (5 bases). Germline V gene data show CDR1 as ENHRY and CDR2 as SYGVKD. Trimming took 0 bases from V and 8 from J, leaving 16 bases between them. The CDR3 is 16 amino acids.

V gene TRBV19 combines with J gene TRBJ1-5, with 7 bases identical to TRBD1. Losses at the gene ends were 5 bases for V and 4 bases for J; bases not matched to a gene: 2. CDR3 size: 13 residues. Germline V gives CDR1 LNHDA, CDR2 SQIVND (reference sequence). Here the CDR3 DNA reads TGTGCCAGTAGTCGGGACAGAAATCAGCCCCAGCATTTT. Its protein is CASSRDRNQPQHF.

The chain couples TRBV25-1 to TRBJ1-3; 8 bases match TRBD1. Germline V gene data show CDR1 as MGHDK and CDR2 as SYGVNS. The trim removed 5 bases at V and 16 bases at J, leaving 16 bases unmatched. The CDR3 extends over 14 amino acids. CDR3: CASSSDRAGPGRYF. CDR3 coding DNA: TGTGCCAGCAGTTCGGACAGGGCGGGACCCGGGCGGTATTTT.

The chain joins TRBV24-1 to TRBJ1-2; D call uncertain. This CDR3 is 16 amino acids long. Germline CDR1 KGHDR, CDR2 SFDVKD. The V end was cut by 0 bases, the J end by 8 bases, with 18 bases between. In DNA, the CDR3 is TGTGCCACCAGTGATTTGCATTGGCCCGCGGGTGGCGGCTACACCTTC. Its protein is CATSDLHWPAGGGYTF.

V and J are TRBV9 and TRBJ1-1; 8 bases are a match to TRBD1. CDR1 SGDLS and CDR2 YYNGEE come from the germline V gene. This CDR3 region has 14 residues. Germline trimming cut 4 bases from V and 5 bases from J; bases unmatched to any gene: 7. CDR3 region: CASSIGQGGTEAFF. The CDR3 DNA reads as TGTGCCAGCAGCATAGGACAGGGTGGGACTGAAGCTTTCTTT. Full variable domain (remainder filled in from reference TRBV9 and TRBJ1-1): DSGVTQTPKHLITATGQRVTLRCSPRSGDLSVYWYQQSLDQGLQFLIQYYNGEERAKGNILERFSAQQFPDLHSELNLSSLELGDSALYFCASSIGQGGTEAFFGQGTRLTVV.